Shown below are 14 T cell receptor beta chains from a single sample sequenced in a study of shared clonotypes between healthy human individuals. Sequencing used immunoSEQ multiplex PCR; TCRdb keeps in-frame clones, though not all of them. The table shows more than 1.2 million clones, with approximately 98.5% occurring only once. Input material: naive CD4+ T cells sorted from blood. Described subset: CD45RA+ positively selected. The receptors shown here come from a man younger than 40 in good health.

The rearrangement uses TRBV6-1 and TRBJ2-5; no firm D call. The ends were cut back, 1 base at V and 5 bases at J, with 8 bases in the middle. Germline CDR1 reads MNHNS; CDR2 reads SASEGT. The CDR3 has 13 amino acids. The CDR3 nucleotides are TGTGCCAGCAGTGAAGGGTTCCCGGAGACCCAGTACTTC. Translation: CASSEGFPETQYF.

The V and J genes are TRBV28 and TRBJ1-3; maybe TRBD1 (5 bases). The CDR3 length is 16 residues. Trimming left V 5 bases short and J 3 bases short, with 17 bases between. In germline, CDR1 is MDHEN, CDR2 SYDVKM. Written as DNA, the CDR3 is TGTGCCAGCAGTCAACGGGACCGGAGGAGTGGAAACACCATATATTTT. As protein: CASSQRDRRSGNTIYF. Full variable domain (outside the CDR3, taken from reference TRBV28 and TRBJ1-3): DVKVTQSSRYLVKRTGEKVFLECVQDMDHENMFWYRQDPGLGLRLIYFSYDVKMKEKGDIPEGYSVSREKKERFSLILESASTNQTSMYLCASSQRDRRSGNTIYFGEGSWLTVV.

The table lists this clone with a count of one. This chain connects TRBV10-2 to TRBJ1-6; TRBD1 is a possible D gene (6 bases). Germline V gives CDR1 WSHSY, CDR2 SAAADI. The germline V and J ends were trimmed by 0 bases and 7 bases, with 19 bases remaining between them. This CDR3 region has 18 residues. CDR3 in DNA: TGCGCCAGCAGTGAGTCGACGGGAAAGGGGGGGACCAATTCACCCCTCCACTTT. Encoded protein: CASSESTGKGGTNSPLHF.

The V and J genes are TRBV7-2 and TRBJ2-7; D is uncertain. There are 14 residues in the CDR3. The germline gives CDR1 SGHTA, CDR2 FQGNSA. V was trimmed by 5 bases and J by 2 bases, leaving 13 bases between them. The CDR3 loop reads CASSPSVVTYEQYF. Written as DNA, the CDR3 is TGTGCCAGCAGCCCTTCCGTCGTTACCTACGAGCAGTACTTC.

This chain links TRBV7-2 with TRBJ1-2; D gene uncertain. The V end lost 5 bases, the J end lost 8 bases, and 15 bases lay between the germline ends. This CDR3 is 13 amino acids long. Per the germline V gene, CDR1 is SGHTA and CDR2 is FQGNSA. The CDR3 coding sequence is TGTGCCAGCAGCGATTATACCGGTGGCGGCTACACCTTC. This sequence encodes CASSDYTGGGYTF.

The V call is TRBV6-6, the J call TRBJ2-1, with TRBD2 matching over 9 bases. From germline, CDR1 is MNHNY and CDR2 SVGAGI (reference sequence). V shed 5 bases and J 6 bases; nucleotides not matched to a gene: 8. The length of the CDR3 is 15 residues. The CDR3 is CASSNLAGPSNEQFF. The CDR3 nucleotides are TGTGCCAGCAGTAACCTAGCGGGGCCCAGCAATGAGCAGTTCTTC.

The rearrangement uses TRBV5-1 and TRBJ1-1, with 7 bases matching TRBD1. Germline V gene lookup returns CDR1 SGHRS and CDR2 YFSETQ. With V trimmed by 0 bases and J by 5 bases, 7 bases remained unmatched. The CDR3 totals 15 residues. The CDR3 nucleotides are TGCGCCAGCAGCTTGGCGGAGGGGGCGCTGACTGAAGCTTTCTTT. Translation gives CASSLAEGALTEAFF.

The chain employs TRBV27 and TRBJ2-3; TRBD2 matches at 10 bases. This CDR3 is built from 16 residues. From germline, CDR1 is MNHEY and CDR2 SMNVEV (reference sequence). Trimming at V came to 4 bases and at J to 1 base, leaving 5 bases not matched to a gene. CDR3 bases: TGTGCCAGCAGTTGGTCCGGGACTAGCGGCACAGATACGCAGTATTTT. Protein product: CASSWSGTSGTDTQYF.

This rearrangement joins TRBV27 to TRBJ2-2, with D possibly being TRBD2 (5 bases). CDR1 MNHEY and CDR2 SMNVEV come from the germline V gene (reference sequence). Trimming shortened V by 1 base and J by 4 bases, and 16 bases separated the two germline ends. This CDR3 has 17 residues. The CDR3 DNA reads TGTGCCAGCAGTTTATTCGGGGTCGCCATGGCCACCGGGGAGCTGTTTTTT. Translating it yields CASSLFGVAMATGELFF.

This clone was seen only once. V gene TRBV5-6 combines with J gene TRBJ2-2; 7 bases agree with TRBD2. Losses at the gene ends were 4 bases for V and 2 bases for J; bases not matched to a gene: 11. Germline V gene sequence: CDR1 SGHDT, CDR2 YYEEEE. CDR3 length equals 17 residues. Here the CDR3 DNA reads TGTGCCAGCAGCCCGGGACTACGACCTTTCAACACCGGGGAGCTGTTTTTT. Encoded protein: CASSPGLRPFNTGELFF.

The chain recombines TRBV5-1 with TRBJ1-2; TRBD1 might be the D (5 bases). V lost 0 bases, J lost 3 bases, and 12 bases lay in between. CDR1 and CDR2 from the germline V gene are SGHRS and YFSETQ. This CDR3 is 15 amino acids long. The CDR3 DNA reads as TGCGCCAGCAGCTTGGCCAGGGCAGGCGACTATGGCTACACCTTC. Translation: CASSLARAGDYGYTF.

The V call is TRBV2, the J call TRBJ1-6; no firm D call. Trimming took 0 bases from V and 0 from J, leaving 18 bases between them. The CDR3 contains 20 residues. Germline CDR1 SNHLY, CDR2 FYNNEI. DNA of the CDR3: TGTGCCAGCAGTGAAGCGCTTCGGGCAGCGACTAGCTCCTATAATTCACCCCTCCACTTT. Protein product: CASSEALRAATSSYNSPLHF.

The CDR3 protein is CASSQDPAESYEQYF. For the CDR3, the DNA is TGTGCCAGCAGCCAAGATCCAGCGGAAAGCTACGAGCAGTACTTC. V gene TRBV4-2 combines with J gene TRBJ2-7; D is perhaps TRBD2 (5 bases). V shed 0 bases and J shed 3 bases, with 12 bases lying between them. This CDR3 comprises 15 residues. Germline CDR1 and CDR2: LGHNA and YNFKEQ.

The gene calls are TRBV18 and TRBJ2-1; 9 nucleotides align to TRBD2. CDR1 and CDR2 (germline): KGHSH, LQKENI. With V trimmed by 2 bases and J by 6 bases, 11 bases remained unmatched. This CDR3 is built from 17 residues. CDR3: CASSPLFAGGRSNEQFF. In DNA, the CDR3 is TGTGCCAGCTCACCATTATTCGCGGGAGGGCGCAGCAATGAGCAGTTCTTC.